This T cell receptor beta chain was found in a study of beta chain features in type 1 diabetes. Study-wide results and limits: Naive, central memory and Treg TCRB repertoires appeared more alike in patients than in healthy donors. Among type 1 diabetes patients, VDJ junctions had fewer insertions and more deletions.

Blood was collected once per donor into heparin, averaging about 110 mL. Cells sorted by CD45RO/CCR7/CD25/CD127/CD95/CD27 comprised CD4+ naive, central memory, regulatory and stem cell-like memory cells. In this sample, this clone turned up a few times. The antigen is unknown. The germline gives CDR1 LNHDA, CDR2 SQIVND (reference sequence). The CDR3 spans 15 residues. V lost 5 bases to trimming and J lost 6 bases; unmatched junction nucleotides: 10. Reverse transcribing all isolated RNA meant expressed TCRB transcripts were sequenced. Sequencing was performed with immunoSEQ multiplex PCR; in TCRdb, only in-frame clones are kept and a portion is missing. The sample carries around 200,000 clones, 13% recorded once.

Material for sequencing was central memory CD4+ T cells from blood. The source is a woman aged 18-30 years in good health. The J gene is TRBJ2-7, the V gene TRBV19; 10 nucleotides agree with TRBD1. The CDR3 region has the DNA TGTGCCAGTAGTCCGCGGGACAGGGGATCGGTCGAGCAGTACTTC. Encoded protein: CASSPRDRGSVEQYF.